The 12 T cell receptor beta chains listed next were all sequenced from one sample in a study of Ad26.COV2.S vaccination and SARS-CoV-2 variants. The repertoire was sequenced with immunoSEQ multiplex PCR; TCRdb's copy has only in-frame clones and lacks some. The data show around 170,000 clones, around 85% seen once. The specimen was peripheral blood, collected after recovery from COVID-19. The receptors stem from a human donor who had recovered from COVID-19.

This clone was observed a few times. V usage is TRBV4-1 and J usage is TRBJ2-1; 8 nucleotides line up with TRBD1. This CDR3 spans 15 amino acids. The ends lost 3 bases at V and 10 bases at J; junction bases unmatched: 11. Germline V CDR1 and CDR2: MGHRA, YSYEKL. The chain's CDR3 is CASSQLRDRLSEQFF. In nucleotides, the CDR3 is TGCGCCAGCAGCCAGCTTCGGGACAGGCTATCAGAGCAGTTCTTC.

The chain couples TRBV2 to TRBJ2-5; possibly TRBD1 for D (5 bases). This CDR3 contains 20 residues. V lost 2 bases, J lost 3 bases, and 28 bases lay in between. Germline CDR1 and CDR2: SNHLY and FYNNEI. Here the CDR3 reads CASSESTMGRGHTREETQYF. Written as DNA, the CDR3 is TGTGCCAGCAGTGAATCTACTATGGGTCGCGGACACACAAGGGAAGAGACCCAGTACTTC. The entire variable domain, with the rest obtained from reference TRBV2 and TRBJ2-5, is as follows: EPEVTQTPSHQVTQMGQEVILRCVPISNHLYFYWYRQILGQKVEFLVSFYNNEISEKSEIFDDQFSVERPDGSNFTLKIRSTKLEDSAMYFCASSESTMGRGHTREETQYFGPGTRLLVL.

The CDR3 loop is CASSIGTGNEQYF. In DNA form, the CDR3 reads TGTGCCAGTAGTATAGGAACGGGGAACGAGCAGTACTTC. The gene calls are TRBV19 and TRBJ2-7; a possible D gene is TRBD2 (5 bases). V shed 1 base and J shed 5 bases, with 9 bases lying between them. The CDR3 contains 13 residues. Germline values: CDR1 LNHDA, CDR2 SQIVND (reference sequence).

With respect to this clone: Other nucleotide sequences in the sample specify the same CDR3. This chain joins TRBV30 and TRBJ2-3; D unclear. The V end lost 5 bases, the J end lost 4 bases, and 10 bases lay between the germline ends. Germline CDR1 reads GTSNPN; CDR2 reads SVGIG (reference sequence). The CDR3 spans 12 residues. CDR3 amino acids: CAWGLLADTQYF. CDR3 coding DNA: TGTGCCTGGGGATTACTCGCAGATACGCAGTATTTT.

The chain is built from TRBV2 and TRBJ1-2, with D perhaps TRBD1 (6 bases). The CDR3 sequence is 17 residues long. Germline V gene data show CDR1 as SNHLY and CDR2 as FYNNEI. The ends were cut back, 1 base at V and 8 bases at J, with 23 bases in the middle. The CDR3 protein is CASSEEWYSKQGRGYTF. CDR3 DNA: TGTGCCAGCAGTGAAGAGTGGTATTCGAAACAGGGAAGAGGCTACACCTTC. Complete variable domain (other parts from reference TRBV2 and TRBJ1-2): EPEVTQTPSHQVTQMGQEVILRCVPISNHLYFYWYRQILGQKVEFLVSFYNNEISEKSEIFDDQFSVERPDGSNFTLKIRSTKLEDSAMYFCASSEEWYSKQGRGYTFGSGTRLTVV.

V and J are TRBV6-5 and TRBJ2-1; D gene ambiguous. From germline, CDR1 is MNHEY and CDR2 SVGAGI. The CDR3 spans 11 residues. V was trimmed by 7 bases and J by 7 bases, leaving 8 bases between them. The CDR3 DNA follows: TGTGCCAGCACCGATGGGAATGAGCAGTTCTTC. The encoded protein is CASTDGNEQFF.

CDR3 DNA: TGTGCCTGGGGCCCGACCTCCAATTCACCCCTCCACTTT. Residues: CAWGPTSNSPLHF. J is TRBJ1-6 and V is TRBV30; D remains unclear. This CDR3 has 13 residues. CDR1 is GTSNPN, CDR2 SVGIG, per germline (reference sequence). Between the trimmed V and J ends, which lost 5 bases and 7 bases, there was a span of 12 bases.

This sequence joins TRBV5-6 and TRBJ2-5, with D possibly TRBD2 on 6 matching bases. This CDR3 contains 14 residues. Trimming removed 3 bases at V and 4 bases at J, with 13 bases between. Germline CDR1 and CDR2: SGHDT and YYEEEE. The CDR3 region has the DNA TGTGCCAGCAGCTATTCGGGGGATGGAGAGACCCAGTACTTC. Amino acids: CASSYSGDGETQYF.

The chain couples TRBV28 to TRBJ1-5; no reliable D call. V was cut by 3 bases and J by 3 bases, with 9 bases left in between. Germline CDR1 is MDHEN and CDR2 is SYDVKM. The CDR3 has 14 residues. CDR3 DNA sequence: TGTGCCAGCAGTTTTAGACGGAACAATCAGCCCCAGCATTTT. Amino acid sequence: CASSFRRNNQPQHF.

The rearrangement joins TRBV6-4 to TRBJ2-3; TRBD2 agrees at 11 bases. CDR3 size: 16 residues. The V segment lost 9 bases and the J segment 2 bases; nucleotides outside the gene matches: 10. The germline CDR1 and CDR2 sequences are MRHNA and SNTAGT. The CDR3 spells CASRLAGSVVTDTQYF. CDR3 in DNA: TGTGCCAGTCGACTAGCGGGAAGCGTGGTCACAGATACGCAGTATTTT.

The chain couples TRBV5-1 to TRBJ1-2, with D tentatively TRBD1 (5 bases). Between the trimmed V and J ends, which lost 0 bases and 5 bases, there was a span of 14 bases. This CDR3 region has 15 residues. CDR1 is SGHRS and CDR2 is YFSETQ in the germline V gene. The CDR3 spells CASSLDSPKGYGYTF. The CDR3 DNA follows: TGCGCCAGCAGCTTGGACTCCCCTAAGGGGTATGGCTACACCTTC.

This chain links TRBV29-1 with TRBJ2-7, with D possibly matching TRBD2 (6 bases). The length of the CDR3 is 13 residues. Germline assignment: CDR1 SQVTM and CDR2 ANQGSEA. V shed 3 bases and J shed 4 bases, with 13 bases lying between them. CDR3 coding DNA: TGCAGCGTTGATGTTGGGGGGAATTACGAGCAGTACTTC. Protein sequence: CSVDVGGNYEQYF.